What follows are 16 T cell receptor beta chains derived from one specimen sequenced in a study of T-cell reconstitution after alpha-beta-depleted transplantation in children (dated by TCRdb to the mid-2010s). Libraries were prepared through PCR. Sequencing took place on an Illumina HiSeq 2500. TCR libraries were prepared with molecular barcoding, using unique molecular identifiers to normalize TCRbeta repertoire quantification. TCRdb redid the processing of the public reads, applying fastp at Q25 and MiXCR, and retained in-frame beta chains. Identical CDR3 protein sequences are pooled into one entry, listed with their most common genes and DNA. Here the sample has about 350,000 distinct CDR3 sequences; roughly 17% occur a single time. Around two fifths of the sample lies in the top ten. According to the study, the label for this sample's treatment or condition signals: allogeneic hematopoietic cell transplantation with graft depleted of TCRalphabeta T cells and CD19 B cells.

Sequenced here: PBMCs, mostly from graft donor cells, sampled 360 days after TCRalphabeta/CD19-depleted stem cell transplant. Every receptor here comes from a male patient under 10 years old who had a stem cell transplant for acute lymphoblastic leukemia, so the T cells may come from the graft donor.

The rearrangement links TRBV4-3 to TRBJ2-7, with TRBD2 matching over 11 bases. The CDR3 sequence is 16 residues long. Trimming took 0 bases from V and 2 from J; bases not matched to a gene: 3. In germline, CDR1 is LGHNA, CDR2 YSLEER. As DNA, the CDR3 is TGCGCCAGCAGCCAAGACCCTAGCGGGAGGACCTACGAGCAGTACTTC. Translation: CASSQDPSGRTYEQYF.

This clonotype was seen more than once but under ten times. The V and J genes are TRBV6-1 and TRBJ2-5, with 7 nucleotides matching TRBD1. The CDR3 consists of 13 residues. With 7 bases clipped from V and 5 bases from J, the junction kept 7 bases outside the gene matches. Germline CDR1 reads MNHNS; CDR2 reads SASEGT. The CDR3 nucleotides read TGTGCCAGCAACGACAGGGCTGGTGAGACCCAGTACTTC. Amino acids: CASNDRAGETQYF.

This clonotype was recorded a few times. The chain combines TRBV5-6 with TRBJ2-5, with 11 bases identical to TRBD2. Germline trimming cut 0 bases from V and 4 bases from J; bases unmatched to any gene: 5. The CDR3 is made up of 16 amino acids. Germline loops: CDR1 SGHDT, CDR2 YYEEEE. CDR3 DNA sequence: TGTGCCAGCAGCTTGGCCGGTAGCGGGAGGGGAGAGACCCAGTACTTC. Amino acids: CASSLAGSGRGETQYF.

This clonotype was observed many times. The CDR3 region is CASSLVRGAREQYF. DNA for the CDR3: TGTGCCAGCAGTTTAGTTAGGGGGGCGCGCGAGCAGTACTTC. This chain joins TRBV27 and TRBJ2-7; D possibly matches TRBD1 or TRBD2 (6 bases each). The CDR3 covers 14 residues. V dropped 2 bases and J dropped 6 bases, with 14 bases sitting between them. The V gene's germline CDR1 is MNHEY and CDR2 SMNVEV (reference sequence).

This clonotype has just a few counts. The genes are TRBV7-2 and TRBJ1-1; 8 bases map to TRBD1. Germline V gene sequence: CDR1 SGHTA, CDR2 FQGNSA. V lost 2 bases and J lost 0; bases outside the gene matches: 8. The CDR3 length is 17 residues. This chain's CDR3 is CASSLWGTGGMNTEAFF. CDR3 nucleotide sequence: TGTGCCAGCAGCTTATGGGGGACAGGCGGGATGAACACTGAAGCTTTCTTT.

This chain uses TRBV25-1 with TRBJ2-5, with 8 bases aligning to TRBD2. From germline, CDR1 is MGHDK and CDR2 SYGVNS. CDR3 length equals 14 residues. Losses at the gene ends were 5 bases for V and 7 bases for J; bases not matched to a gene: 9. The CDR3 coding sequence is TGTGCCAGCAGTACACTAGCGGCCCGGGGGACCCAGTACTTC. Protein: CASSTLAARGTQYF.

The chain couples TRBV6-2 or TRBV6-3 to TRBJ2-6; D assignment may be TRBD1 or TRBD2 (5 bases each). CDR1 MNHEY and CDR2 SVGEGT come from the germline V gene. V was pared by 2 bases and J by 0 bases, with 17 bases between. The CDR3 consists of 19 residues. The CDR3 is CASSYASTGRNSGANVLTF. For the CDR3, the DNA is TGTGCCAGCAGTTACGCCTCTACGGGACGCAACTCTGGGGCCAACGTCCTGACTTTC.

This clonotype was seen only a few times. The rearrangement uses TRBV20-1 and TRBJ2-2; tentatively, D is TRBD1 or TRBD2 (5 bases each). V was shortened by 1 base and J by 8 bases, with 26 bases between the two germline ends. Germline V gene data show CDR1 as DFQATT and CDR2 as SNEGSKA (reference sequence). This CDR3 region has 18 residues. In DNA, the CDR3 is TGCAGTGCTAGAGCTAAACCCCGGACTGGTACACAGGCTGGGGAGCTGTTTTTT. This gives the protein CSARAKPRTGTQAGELFF.

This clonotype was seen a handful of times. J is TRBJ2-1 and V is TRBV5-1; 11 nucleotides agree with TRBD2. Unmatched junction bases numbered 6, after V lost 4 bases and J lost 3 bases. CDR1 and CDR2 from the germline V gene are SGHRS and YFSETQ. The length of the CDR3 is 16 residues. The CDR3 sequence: CASSGSLAGGYNEQFF. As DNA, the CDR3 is TGCGCCAGCAGCGGCAGCCTAGCGGGAGGCTACAATGAGCAGTTCTTC.

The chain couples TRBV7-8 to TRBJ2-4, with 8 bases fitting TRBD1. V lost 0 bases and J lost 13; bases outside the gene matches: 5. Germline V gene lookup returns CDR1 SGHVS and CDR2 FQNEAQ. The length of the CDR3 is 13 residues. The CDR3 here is CASSLAEGTGQYF. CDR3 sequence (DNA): TGTGCCAGCAGCTTAGCCGAAGGGACAGGACAGTACTTC.

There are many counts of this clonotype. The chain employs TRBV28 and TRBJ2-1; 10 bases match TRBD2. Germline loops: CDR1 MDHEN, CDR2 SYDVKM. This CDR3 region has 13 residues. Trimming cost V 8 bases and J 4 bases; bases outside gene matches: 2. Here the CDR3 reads CASSGLAYNEQFF. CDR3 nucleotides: TGTGCCAGCTCGGGACTAGCGTACAATGAGCAGTTCTTC.

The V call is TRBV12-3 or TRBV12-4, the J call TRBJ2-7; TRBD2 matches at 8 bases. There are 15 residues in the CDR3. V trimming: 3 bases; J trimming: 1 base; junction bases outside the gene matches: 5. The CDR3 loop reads CASSFGTGGSYEQYF. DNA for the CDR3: TGTGCCAGCAGTTTCGGGACGGGAGGGTCCTACGAGCAGTACTTC.

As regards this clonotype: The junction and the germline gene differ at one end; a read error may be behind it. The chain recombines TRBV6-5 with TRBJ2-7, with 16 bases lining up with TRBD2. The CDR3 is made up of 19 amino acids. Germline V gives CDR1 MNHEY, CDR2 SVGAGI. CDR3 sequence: CASIYSGTSGRANSYEQYF. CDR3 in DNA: TGTGCCAGCATTTACTCCGGGACTAGCGGGAGGGCCAACTCCTACGAGCAGTACTTC.

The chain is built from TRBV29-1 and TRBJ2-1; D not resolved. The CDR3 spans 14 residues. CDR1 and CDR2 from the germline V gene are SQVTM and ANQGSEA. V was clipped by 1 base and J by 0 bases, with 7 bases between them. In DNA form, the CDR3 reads TGCAGCGTTGAAGGGATATACTCCTACAATGAGCAGTTCTTC. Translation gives CSVEGIYSYNEQFF.

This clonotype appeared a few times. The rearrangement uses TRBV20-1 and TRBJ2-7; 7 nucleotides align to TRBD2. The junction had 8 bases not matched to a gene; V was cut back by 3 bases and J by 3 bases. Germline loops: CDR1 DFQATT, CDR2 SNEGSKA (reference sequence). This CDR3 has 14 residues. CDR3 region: CSASLDGRHYEQYF. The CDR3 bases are TGCAGTGCTAGTTTGGACGGGAGGCACTACGAGCAGTACTTC.

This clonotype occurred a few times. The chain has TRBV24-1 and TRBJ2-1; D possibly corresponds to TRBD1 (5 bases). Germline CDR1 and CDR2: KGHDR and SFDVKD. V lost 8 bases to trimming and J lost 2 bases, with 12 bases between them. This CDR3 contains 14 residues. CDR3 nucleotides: TGTGCCACCAAGGGGCAGGGCGCCTACAATGAGCAGTTCTTC. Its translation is CATKGQGAYNEQFF.